This TCR beta chain was captured in a study of metastatic and nonmetastatic thyroid tumors. Germline V gene sequence: CDR1 MNHEY, CDR2 SVGEGT. Trimming took 0 bases from V and 9 from J; bases not matched to a gene: 0. The length of the CDR3 is 15 residues. Using MiXCR, TCRdb reanalyzed the PCR reads. The data show about 12,000 clones, about 21% seen once. No patient received treatment before thyroid surgery. Study-level points and caveats: A significant increase in TCR beta diversity was reportedly seen in malignant thyroid tumors relative to benign nodules, in blood and tumor.

This clone was observed a handful of times. The antigen remains undetermined. This TCR came from a female donor with papillary thyroid cancer or a benign thyroid nodule (not recorded which). Some clones in this sample may be carry-over from other donors' samples. The chain couples TRBV6-2 or TRBV6-3 to TRBJ1-6; 12 bases are a match to TRBD1. The material sequenced was adjacent normal tissue. DNA for the CDR3: TGTGCCAGCAGTTACTCGGGACAGGGGGCTTCACCCCTCCACTTT. This encodes CASSYSGQGASPLHF.